This TCR beta chain comes out of a study of shared clonotypes between healthy human individuals. Study information: Those who served as donors were a couple of women and three men between the ages of 18 and 49.

The ends were cut back, 4 bases at V and 4 bases at J, with 8 bases in the middle. This CDR3 contains 13 residues. Germline lookup yields CDR1 SEHNR and CDR2 FQNEAQ (reference sequence). Repertoires were generated with immunoSEQ multiplex PCR, while TCRdb's copy carries only in-frame clones and drops some. Seen here are approximately 500,000 clones, almost 80% observed once, and the top ten hold around 13%. This TCR was sampled from a woman aged 40 to 50 in good health. Some clones in this sample may be carry-over from other donors' samples. The chain has TRBV7-9 and TRBJ2-1; tentative D call: TRBD2 (5 bases). Sequenced input: PBMCs. CDR3 in amino acids: CASSSDFYNEQFF. CDR3 nucleotides: TGTGCCAGCAGCTCGGACTTTTACAATGAGCAGTTCTTC. Drawing the rest from reference TRBV7-9 and TRBJ2-1, the complete variable domain is DTGVSQNPRHKITKRGQNVTFRCDPISEHNRLYWYRQTLGQGPEFLTYFQNEAQLEKSRLLSDRFSAERPKGSFSTLEIQRTEQGDSAMYLCASSSDFYNEQFFGPGTRLTVL.